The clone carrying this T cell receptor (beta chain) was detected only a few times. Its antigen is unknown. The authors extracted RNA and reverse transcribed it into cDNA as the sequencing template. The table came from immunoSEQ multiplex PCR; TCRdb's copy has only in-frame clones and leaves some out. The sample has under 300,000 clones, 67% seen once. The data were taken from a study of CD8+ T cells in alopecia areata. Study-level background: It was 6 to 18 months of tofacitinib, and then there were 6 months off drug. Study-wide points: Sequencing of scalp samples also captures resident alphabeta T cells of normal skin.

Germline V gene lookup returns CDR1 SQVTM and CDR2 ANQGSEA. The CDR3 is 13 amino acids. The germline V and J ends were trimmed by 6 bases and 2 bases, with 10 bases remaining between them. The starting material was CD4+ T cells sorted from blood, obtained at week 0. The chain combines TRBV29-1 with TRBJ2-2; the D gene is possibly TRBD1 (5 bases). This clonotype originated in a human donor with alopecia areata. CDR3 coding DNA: TGCAGCGTCCTGGACACCAACACCGGGGAGCTGTTTTTT. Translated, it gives CSVLDTNTGELFF.